This TCR beta chain was obtained from a study of shared clonotypes between healthy human individuals. The study, taken as a whole, reports: It was observed that approximately 5% of naive CD4 clonotypes were shared across a few donors.

Germline V CDR1 and CDR2: MDHEN, SYDVKM. This CDR3 is 16 amino acids long. V was pared by 2 bases and J by 3 bases, with 14 bases between. A note on this clone: Its cognate antigen is unknown.

Sequencing was performed with immunoSEQ multiplex PCR; in TCRdb, only in-frame clones are kept and a portion is missing. The table records 2 million to 3 million clones, more than 85% of them present only once. Sequencing was done on a sample of naive CD4+ T cells from PBMCs. Indicated subset: CD45RA+ positively selected. The chain employs TRBV28 and TRBJ1-5; D unresolved. The receptor was isolated from a man in his late teens or twenties in good health. Some clones in this sample may be carry-over from other donors' samples. CDR3 protein: CASSLLGVGVNQPQHF. The CDR3, as DNA: TGTGCCAGCAGTTTACTTGGGGTTGGGGTCAATCAGCCCCAGCATTTT.